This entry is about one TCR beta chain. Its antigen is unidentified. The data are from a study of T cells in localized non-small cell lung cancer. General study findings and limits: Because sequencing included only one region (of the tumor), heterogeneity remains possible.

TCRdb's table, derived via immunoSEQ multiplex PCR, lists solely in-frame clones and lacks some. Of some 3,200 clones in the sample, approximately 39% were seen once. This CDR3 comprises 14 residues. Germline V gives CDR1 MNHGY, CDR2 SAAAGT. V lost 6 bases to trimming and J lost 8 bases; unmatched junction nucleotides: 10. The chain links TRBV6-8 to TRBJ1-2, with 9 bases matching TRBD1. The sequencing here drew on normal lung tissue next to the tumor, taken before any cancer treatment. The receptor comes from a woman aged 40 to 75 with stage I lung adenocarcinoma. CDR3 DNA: TGTGCCAGCAGGCGACCGGGACAGGGAAGGGGCTACACCTTC. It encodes CASRRPGQGRGYTF.